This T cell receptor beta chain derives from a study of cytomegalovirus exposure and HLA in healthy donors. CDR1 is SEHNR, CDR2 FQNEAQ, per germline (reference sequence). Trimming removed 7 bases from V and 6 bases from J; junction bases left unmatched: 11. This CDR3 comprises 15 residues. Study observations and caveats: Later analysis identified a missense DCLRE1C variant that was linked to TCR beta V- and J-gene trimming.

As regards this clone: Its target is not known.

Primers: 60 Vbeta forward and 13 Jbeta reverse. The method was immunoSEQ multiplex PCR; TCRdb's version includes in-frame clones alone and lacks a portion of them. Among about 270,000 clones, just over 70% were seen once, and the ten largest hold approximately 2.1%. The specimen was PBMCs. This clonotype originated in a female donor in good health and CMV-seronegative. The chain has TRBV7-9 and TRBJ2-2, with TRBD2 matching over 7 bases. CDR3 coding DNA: TGTGCCAGCAACCTACTAGCGAAGTCAGCCGGGGAGCTGTTTTTT. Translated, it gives CASNLLAKSAGELFF.